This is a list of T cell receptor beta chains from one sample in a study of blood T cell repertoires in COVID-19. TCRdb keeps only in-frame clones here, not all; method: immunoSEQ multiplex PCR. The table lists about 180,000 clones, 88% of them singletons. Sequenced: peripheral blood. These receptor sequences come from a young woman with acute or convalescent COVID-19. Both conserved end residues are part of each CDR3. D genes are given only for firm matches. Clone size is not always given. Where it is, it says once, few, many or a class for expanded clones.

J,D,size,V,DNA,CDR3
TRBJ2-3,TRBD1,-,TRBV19,TGTGCCACCCCAAATACAGGGGGCACAGATACGCAGTATTTT,CATPNTGGTDTQYF
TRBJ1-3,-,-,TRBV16,TGTGCCAGCAGCCCAAGCGGAAACACCATATATTTT,CASSPSGNTIYF
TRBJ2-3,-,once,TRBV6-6,TGTGCCAGCAGTCCGAGGGATACGCAGTATTTT,CASSPRDTQYF
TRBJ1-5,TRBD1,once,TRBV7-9,TGTGCCAGCGGCCAGGGGGGACAGCCCCAGCATTTT,CASGQGGQPQHF
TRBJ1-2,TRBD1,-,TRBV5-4,TGTGCCAGCAGCTTAAGACAGGGGGGGGACTATGGCTACACCTTC,CASSLRQGGDYGYTF
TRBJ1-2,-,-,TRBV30,TGTGCCTGGAGCCGGGTTAACTATGGCTACACCTTC,CAWSRVNYGYTF
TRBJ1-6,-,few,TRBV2,TGTGCCAGCAGTGAAAGGGACACGGAAGGCTCACCCCTCCACTTT,CASSERDTEGSPLHF
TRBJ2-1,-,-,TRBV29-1,TGCAGCGCCACACTGGGTAGGGGCAATGAGCAGTTCTTC,CSATLGRGNEQFF
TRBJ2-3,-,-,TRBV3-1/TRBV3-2,TGTGCCAGCAGCCAAGCCGCAGGAGATACGCAGTATTTT,CASSQAAGDTQYF
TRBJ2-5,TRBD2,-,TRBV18,TGTGCCAGCTCACCAAGCGGGAGAGAGACCCAGTACTTC,CASSPSGRETQYF
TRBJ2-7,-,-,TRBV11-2,TGTGCCAGCAGCTTATGGCGAAACGGGGGGCAATACGAGCAGTACTTC,CASSLWRNGGQYEQYF
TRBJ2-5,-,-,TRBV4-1,TGCGCCAGCAGCCCCCCGGGACAACGCCAAGAGACCCAGTACTTC,CASSPPGQRQETQYF
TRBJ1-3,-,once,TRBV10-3,TGTGCCATCAGTGAGCCAGGTCCTGGAAACACCATATATTTT,CAISEPGPGNTIYF
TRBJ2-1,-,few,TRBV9,TGTGCCAGCAGCGTAGCGTACAATGAGCAGTTCTTC,CASSVAYNEQFF
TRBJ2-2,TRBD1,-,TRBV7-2,TGTGCCAGCAGCTTAGGGGCACTGGGACAGATTAACACCGGGGAGCTGTTTTTT,CASSLGALGQINTGELFF
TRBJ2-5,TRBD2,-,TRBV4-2,TGTGCCAGCAGCCAAGACCCCAGCGGGAGAGAGACCCAGTACTTC,CASSQDPSGRETQYF
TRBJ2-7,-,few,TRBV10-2,TGCGCCAGCAGTGAACACAGGGTGGAGCAGTACTTC,CASSEHRVEQYF
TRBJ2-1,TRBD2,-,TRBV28,TGTGCCACCCGGCTAGCGGGAGCGTATGAGCAGTTCTTC,CATRLAGAYEQFF
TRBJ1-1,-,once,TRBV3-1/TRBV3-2,TGTGCCAGCAGCCAAGATCGAGGTGAAGCTTTCTTT,CASSQDRGEAFF
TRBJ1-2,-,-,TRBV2,TGTGCCAGCGAACAGGGAGAGGACTATGGCTACACCTTC,CASEQGEDYGYTF
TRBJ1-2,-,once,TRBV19,TGTGCCAGTAGTAACACAGGGTATGGCTACACCTTC,CASSNTGYGYTF
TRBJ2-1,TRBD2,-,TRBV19,TGTGCCAGTAGTATAGGGCTAGCGGGAGATACTGAGCAGTTCTTC,CASSIGLAGDTEQFF
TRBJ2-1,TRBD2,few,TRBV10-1,TGCGCCAGCAGTGAGTCCGCGGGAGGGCCGACGTTCTTC,CASSESAGGPTFF
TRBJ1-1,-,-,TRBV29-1,TGCAGCGTTGAGGGCTCTACGGAGGATCCAGCTTTCTTT,CSVEGSTEDPAFF
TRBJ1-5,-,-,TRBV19,TGTGCCAGTAGTCCCCTCGGGGGGTTTCGGCCCGGAGAGGTGCGGCAGCCCCAGCATTTT,CASSPLGGFRPGEVRQPQHF
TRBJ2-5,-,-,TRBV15,TGTGCCACCAGCAGACGCCGGGAGACCCAGTACTTC,CATSRRRETQYF
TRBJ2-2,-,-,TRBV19,TGTGCCAGCCGACGGCTAGGGAGTTATGGCGGGGAGCTGTTTTTT,CASRRLGSYGGELFF
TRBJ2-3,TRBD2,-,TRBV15,TGTGCCACCAGCAGGGGACTAGAGTTGTATTTT,CATSRGLELYF
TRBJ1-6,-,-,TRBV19,TGTGCCAGTAGTACGACCGTGGGCAGCCATAATTCACCCCTCCACTTT,CASSTTVGSHNSPLHF
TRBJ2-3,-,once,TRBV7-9,TGTGCCAGCAGCTTATCAGGCACAGATACGCAGTATTTT,CASSLSGTDTQYF
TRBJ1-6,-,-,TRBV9,TGTGCCAGCAGCGTAGCGGCAGGCACCTATAATTCACCCCTCCACTTT,CASSVAAGTYNSPLHF
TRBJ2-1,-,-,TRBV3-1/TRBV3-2,TGTGCCAGCAGCCAAGCTTACGGGATCTACAATGAGCAGTTCTTC,CASSQAYGIYNEQFF
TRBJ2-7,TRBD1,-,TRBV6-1,TGTGCCAGCAGTGACTTAGTCCGGGACAGGGGCTACGAGCAGTACTTC,CASSDLVRDRGYEQYF